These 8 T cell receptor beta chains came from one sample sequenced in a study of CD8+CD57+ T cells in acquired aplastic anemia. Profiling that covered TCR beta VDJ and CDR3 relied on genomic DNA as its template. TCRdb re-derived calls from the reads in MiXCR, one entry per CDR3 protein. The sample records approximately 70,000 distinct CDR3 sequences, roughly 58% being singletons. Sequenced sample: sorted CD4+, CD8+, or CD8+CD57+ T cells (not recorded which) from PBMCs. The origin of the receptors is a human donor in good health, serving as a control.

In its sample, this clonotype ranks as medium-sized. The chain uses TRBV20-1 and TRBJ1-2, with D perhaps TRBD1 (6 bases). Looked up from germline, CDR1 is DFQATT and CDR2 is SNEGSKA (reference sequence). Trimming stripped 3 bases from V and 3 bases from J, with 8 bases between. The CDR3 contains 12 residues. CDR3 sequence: CSASGGDYGYTF. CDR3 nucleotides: TGCAGTGCTAGCGGGGGCGACTATGGCTACACCTTC.

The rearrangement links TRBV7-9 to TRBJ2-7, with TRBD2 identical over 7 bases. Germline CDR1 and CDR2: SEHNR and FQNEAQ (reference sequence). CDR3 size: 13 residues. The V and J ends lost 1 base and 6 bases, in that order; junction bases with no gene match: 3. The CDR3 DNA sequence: TGTGCCAGCAGCTTAGAGGGAGGGGTCGAGCAGTACGTC. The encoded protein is CASSLEGGVEQYV.

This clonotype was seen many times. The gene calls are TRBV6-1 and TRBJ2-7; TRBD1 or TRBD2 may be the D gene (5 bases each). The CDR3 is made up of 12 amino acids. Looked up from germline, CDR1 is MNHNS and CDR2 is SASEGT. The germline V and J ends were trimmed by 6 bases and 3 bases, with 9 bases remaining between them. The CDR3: CASRGPLYEQYF. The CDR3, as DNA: TGTGCCAGCAGGGGACCCCTCTACGAGCAGTACTTC.

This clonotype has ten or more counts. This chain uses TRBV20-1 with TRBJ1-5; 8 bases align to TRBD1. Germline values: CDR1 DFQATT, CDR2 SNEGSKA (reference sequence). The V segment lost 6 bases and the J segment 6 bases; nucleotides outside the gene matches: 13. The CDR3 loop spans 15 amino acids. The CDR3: CSARGGQGGVQPQHF. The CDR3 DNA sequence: TGCAGTGCCAGGGGAGGACAGGGAGGGGTTCAGCCCCAGCATTTT.

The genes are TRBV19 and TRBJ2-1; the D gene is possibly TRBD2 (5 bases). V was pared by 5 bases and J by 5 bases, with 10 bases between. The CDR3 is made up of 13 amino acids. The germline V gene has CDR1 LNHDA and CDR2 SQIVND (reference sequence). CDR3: CASSVSVNNEQFF. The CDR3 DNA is TGTGCCAGTAGTGTTAGCGTAAACAATGAGCAGTTCTTC.

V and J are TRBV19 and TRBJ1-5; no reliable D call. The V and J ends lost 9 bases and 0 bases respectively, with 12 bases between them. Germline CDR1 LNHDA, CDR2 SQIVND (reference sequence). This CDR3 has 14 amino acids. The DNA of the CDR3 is TGTGCCAGCAAGCACCATGATAGCAATCAGCCCCAGCATTTT. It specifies CASKHHDSNQPQHF.

CDR3 in amino acids: CSASSLQETQYF. In DNA, the CDR3 is TGCAGTGCCAGCAGCTTACAAGAGACCCAGTACTTC. This chain connects TRBV20-1 to TRBJ2-5; D gene ambiguous. Trimming pared 6 bases from V and 2 bases from J, leaving 10 bases between. The germline gives CDR1 DFQATT, CDR2 SNEGSKA (reference sequence). The CDR3 extends over 12 amino acids.

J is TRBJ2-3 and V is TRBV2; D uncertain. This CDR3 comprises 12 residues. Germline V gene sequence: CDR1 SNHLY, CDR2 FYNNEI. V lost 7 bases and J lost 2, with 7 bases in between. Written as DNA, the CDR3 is TGTGCCAGCACCTGGGACACAGATACGCAGTATTTT. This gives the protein CASTWDTDTQYF.